This is a list of T cell receptor beta chains from one sample in a study of siplizumab effects on memory and regulatory T cells. TCRdb keeps only in-frame clones here, not all; method: immunoSEQ multiplex PCR. The sample lists around 77,000 clones; about 90% were seen once. What was sequenced was CD8+ T cells sorted from blood. The receptors were sampled from a human donor in good health. Both conserved end residues are part of each CDR3. A D gene is named only where the DNA matches it firmly. The listing skips clone size in some rows; elsewhere it reads once, few, many or a size class.

TRBJ2-3 | NA | TRBV19 | NA | CASKTTDTQYF | TGTGCCAGTAAGACAACAGATACGCAGTATTTT
TRBJ1-2 | NA | TRBV27 | NA | CASSFSGSGSYGYTF | TGTGCCAGCAGTTTCTCGGGGTCTGGAAGCTATGGCTACACCTTC
TRBJ2-7 | TRBD2 | TRBV9 | NA | CASSGGGGIYEQYF | TGTGCCAGCAGCGGAGGCGGGGGGATATACGAGCAGTACTTC
TRBJ2-2 | TRBD2 | TRBV27 | NA | CASSLRLAGSVGELFF | TGTGCCAGCAGTTTAAGGCTAGCGGGATCGGTCGGGGAGCTGTTTTTT
TRBJ2-7 | NA | TRBV7-6 | NA | CASSPIGVYEQYF | TGTGCCAGCAGCCCAATCGGGGTGTACGAGCAGTACTTC
TRBJ2-7 | TRBD1 | TRBV30 | NA | CAWSQWDSQYEQYF | TGTGCCTGGAGTCAATGGGACAGCCAGTACGAGCAGTACTTC
TRBJ1-6 | TRBD1 | TRBV5-1 | NA | CASSLVPGQGALRYDNSPLHF | TGCGCCAGCAGCTTGGTACCTGGACAGGGGGCCCTAAGATACGATAATTCACCCCTCCACTTT
TRBJ2-3 | NA | TRBV27 | NA | CASSFISSTDTQYF | TGTGCCAGCAGTTTTATCTCTAGCACAGATACGCAGTATTTT
TRBJ2-7 | TRBD1 | TRBV27 | NA | CASSPSGTGSDEQYF | TGTGCCAGCAGTCCTTCCGGGACAGGGTCCGACGAGCAGTACTTC
TRBJ2-5 | NA | TRBV28 | NA | CASSPRDTAQETQYF | TGTGCCAGCAGTCCCCGAGACACCGCCCAAGAGACCCAGTACTTC
TRBJ2-6 | NA | TRBV1 | NA | CTSSLTSGRAWSSGANVLTF | TGCACCAGCAGCCTGACTAGCGGGAGGGCCTGGTCCTCTGGGGCCAACGTCCTGACTTTC
TRBJ2-7 | NA | TRBV4-1 | few | CASSPFEEYYEQYF | TGCGCCAGCAGCCCCTTTGAGGAGTACTACGAGCAGTACTTC
TRBJ2-3 | NA | TRBV7-9 | NA | CASSLGVIGTDTQYF | TGTGCCAGCAGCTTAGGGGTTATCGGCACAGATACGCAGTATTTT
TRBJ2-1 | TRBD2 | TRBV5-4 | NA | CASSLGLAGGPPYNEQFF | TGTGCCAGCAGCTTGGGGTTAGCGGGGGGGCCTCCCTACAATGAGCAGTTCTTC
TRBJ1-2 | NA | TRBV19 | NA | CASSLGGLDGYTF | TGTGCCAGCTCACTTGGGGGTTTGGATGGCTACACCTTC
TRBJ1-1 | TRBD1 | TRBV4-1 | NA | CASSQGLGTVFEAFF | TGCGCCAGCAGCCAAGGTCTTGGGACAGTTTTTGAAGCTTTCTTT
TRBJ1-2 | NA | TRBV6-5 | NA | CASSVRGYGYGYTF | TGTGCCAGCAGCGTCAGGGGTTACGGGTATGGCTACACCTTC
TRBJ2-1 | TRBD2 | TRBV6-5 | NA | CASSLLAGAYNEQFF | TGTGCCAGCAGTTTGCTAGCGGGCGCCTACAATGAGCAGTTCTTC
TRBJ2-4 | NA | TRBV6-1 | NA | CASSGFSGTVRNIQYF | TGTGCCAGCAGTGGCTTCTCGGGGACCGTTCGAAACATTCAGTACTTC
TRBJ1-3 | TRBD1 | TRBV2 | NA | CASSLYRGPGNTIYF | TGTGCCAGCAGTCTCTACAGGGGGCCTGGAAACACCATATATTTT
TRBJ2-7 | TRBD2 | TRBV9 | NA | CASSPSGSGNYEQYF | TGTGCCAGCAGCCCTAGCGGGTCGGGCAACTACGAGCAGTACTTC
TRBJ1-3 | TRBD1 | TRBV27 | NA | CASSLSGGSGNTIYF | TGTGCCAGCAGTTTGTCAGGGGGCTCTGGAAACACCATATATTTT
TRBJ2-7 | NA | TRBV10-3 | NA | CAIGKGPLTDEQYF | TGTGCCATCGGGAAGGGACCGCTCACGGACGAGCAGTACTTC
TRBJ2-7 | TRBD2 | TRBV5-1 | NA | CASSLDSGAIYEQYF | TGCGCCAGCAGCTTGGATAGCGGGGCAATCTACGAGCAGTACTTC
TRBJ1-1 | NA | TRBV5-6 | once | CASSFQNTEAFF | TGTGCCAGCAGCTTTCAAAACACTGAAGCTTTCTTT